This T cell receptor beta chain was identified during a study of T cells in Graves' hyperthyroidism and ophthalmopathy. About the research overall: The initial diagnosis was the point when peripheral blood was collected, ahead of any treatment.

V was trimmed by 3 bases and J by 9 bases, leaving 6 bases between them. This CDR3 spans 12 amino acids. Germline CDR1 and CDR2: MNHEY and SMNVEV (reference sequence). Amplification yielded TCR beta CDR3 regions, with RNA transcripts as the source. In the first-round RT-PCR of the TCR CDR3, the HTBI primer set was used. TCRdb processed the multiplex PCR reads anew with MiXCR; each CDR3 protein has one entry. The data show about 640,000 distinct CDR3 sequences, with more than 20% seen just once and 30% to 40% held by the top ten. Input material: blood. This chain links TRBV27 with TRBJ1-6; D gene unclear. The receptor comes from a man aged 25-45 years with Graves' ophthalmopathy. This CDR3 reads CASSFSGSPLHF. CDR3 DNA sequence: TGTGCCAGCAGTTTCTCAGGTTCACCCCTCCACTTT.